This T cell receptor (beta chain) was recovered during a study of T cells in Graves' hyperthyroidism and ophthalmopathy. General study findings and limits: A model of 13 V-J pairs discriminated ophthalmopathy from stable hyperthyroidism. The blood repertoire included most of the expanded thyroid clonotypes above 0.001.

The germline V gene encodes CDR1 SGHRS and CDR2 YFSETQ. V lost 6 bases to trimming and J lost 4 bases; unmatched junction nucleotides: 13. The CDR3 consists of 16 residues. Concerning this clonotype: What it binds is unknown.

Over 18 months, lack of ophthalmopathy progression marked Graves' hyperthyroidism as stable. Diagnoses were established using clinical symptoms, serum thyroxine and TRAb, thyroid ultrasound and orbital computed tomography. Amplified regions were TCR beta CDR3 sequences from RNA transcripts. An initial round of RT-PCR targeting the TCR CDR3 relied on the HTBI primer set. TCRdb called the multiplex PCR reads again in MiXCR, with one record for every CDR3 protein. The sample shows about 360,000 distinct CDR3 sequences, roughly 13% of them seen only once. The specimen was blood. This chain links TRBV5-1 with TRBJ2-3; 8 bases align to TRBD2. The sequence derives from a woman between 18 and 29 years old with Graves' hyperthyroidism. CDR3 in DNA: TGCGCCAGCAACCGGGGGGGAGCGGGAGTGGCAGATACGCAGTATTTT. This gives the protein CASNRGGAGVADTQYF.